Presented here are 27 T cell receptor beta chains from one specimen sequenced in a study of OX40 agonist ivuxolimab in advanced cancers. Sequenced by immunoSEQ multiplex PCR; TCRdb stores in-frame clones only, minus some. Of more than 45,000 clones listed, roughly 82% were seen once; the top ten hold over 3%. This specimen was CD4+ or CD8+ T cells sorted from blood, taken in a trial of the OX40 agonist ivuxolimab. These receptors were collected from an adult with an advanced solid tumor such as melanoma, head and neck, liver or kidney cancer.

V is TRBV9 and J is TRBJ2-2; the D is unclear. The CDR3 has 14 residues. CDR1 is SGDLS, CDR2 YYNGEE, per germline. Trimming cost V 0 bases and J 2 bases, with 5 bases left between them. In DNA, the CDR3 is TGTGCCAGCAGCGTAGTATCTAACACCGGGGAGCTGTTTTTT. Residues: CASSVVSNTGELFF.

The chain is built from TRBV18 and TRBJ2-7, with D possibly matching TRBD1 (5 bases). Germline CDR1 KGHSH, CDR2 LQKENI. V was clipped by 6 bases and J by 4 bases, with 19 bases between them. CDR3 length: 15 amino acids. Written as DNA, the CDR3 is TGTGCCAGCTCCCCGGAAAGGGGCGCGAAGTACGAGCAGTACTTC. Its protein is CASSPERGAKYEQYF.

The genes are TRBV28 and TRBJ2-3; D might be TRBD2 (6 bases). V dropped 1 base and J dropped 4 bases, with 15 bases sitting between them. Germline assignment: CDR1 MDHEN and CDR2 SYDVKM. The CDR3 covers 16 residues. The CDR3 sequence: CASSLYPGRYADTQYF. CDR3 nucleotides: TGTGCCAGCAGTTTATACCCAGGGAGGTACGCAGATACGCAGTATTTT.

This chain joins TRBV6-1 and TRBJ1-5, with 7 bases aligning to TRBD1. The V and J ends lost 2 bases and 5 bases, in that order; junction bases with no gene match: 6. CDR1 and CDR2 from the germline V gene are MNHNS and SASEGT. CDR3 length equals 15 residues. CDR3 sequence reads: CASSERSRGDQPQHF. CDR3 nucleotides: TGTGCCAGCAGTGAACGGTCCAGGGGGGATCAGCCCCAGCATTTT.

The gene calls are TRBV5-1 and TRBJ2-1; D might be TRBD2 (7 bases). CDR1 is SGHRS, CDR2 YFSETQ, per germline. The germline V and J ends were trimmed by 0 bases and 6 bases, with 13 bases remaining between them. This CDR3 has 15 amino acids. The DNA of the CDR3 is TGCGCCAGCAGCTTGGGGCAGGGGAGGGGCAATGAGCAGTTCTTC. It specifies CASSLGQGRGNEQFF.

This rearrangement joins TRBV6-1 to TRBJ2-7; TRBD1 might be the D (5 bases). CDR3 length: 14 residues. Trimming shortened V by 6 bases and J by 5 bases, and 17 bases separated the two germline ends. The germline gives CDR1 MNHNS, CDR2 SASEGT. The CDR3 reads CASRGAQGIHEQYF. In nucleotides, the CDR3 is TGTGCCAGCAGGGGTGCGCAGGGAATCCACGAGCAGTACTTC.

The CDR3 region has the DNA TGTGCCAGCAGCTTGTTGGAGCAGCCCCAGCATTTT. Amino acids: CASSLLEQPQHF. The chain is built from TRBV7-2 and TRBJ1-5; D ambiguous. V dropped 3 bases and J dropped 7 bases, with 7 bases sitting between them. The CDR3 runs 12 residues. Germline V lookup: CDR1 SGHTA, CDR2 FQGNSA.

For this clone: One end of the junction is discordant with germline, which a read error may explain. The V call is TRBV28, the J call TRBJ2-7; either TRBD1 or TRBD2 may supply D (5 bases each). This CDR3 is built from 11 residues. The germline gives CDR1 MDHEN, CDR2 SYDVKM. CDR3 residues: CASSLLGRTFF. The CDR3 nucleotides read TGTGCCAGCAGTTTGTTGGGACGGACGTTTTTT.

This clone has just one count. The chain carries TRBV29-1 and TRBJ1-2, with 7 bases lining up with TRBD1. The CDR3 runs 13 residues. Germline values: CDR1 SQVTM, CDR2 ANQGSEA. V shed 7 bases, J shed 4 bases, and the junction held 9 bases outside the gene matches. CDR3 loop: CSAIDREGYGYTF. Here the CDR3 DNA reads TGCAGCGCCATTGACAGGGAGGGCTATGGCTACACCTTC.

Concerning this clone itself: The identical CDR3 is also encoded by other nucleotide sequences in the sample. This chain links TRBV6-5 with TRBJ1-5, with 7 bases aligning to TRBD1. Germline V gene data show CDR1 as MNHEY and CDR2 as SVGAGI. The V and J ends lost 3 bases and 4 bases, in that order; junction bases with no gene match: 6. The CDR3 is 15 amino acids. CDR3 coding DNA: TGTGCCAGCAGTTATCGGGCAGGGGGAAATCAGCCCCAGCATTTT. As protein: CASSYRAGGNQPQHF.

The V call is TRBV6-5, the J call TRBJ2-6; possibly TRBD1 or TRBD2 for D (5 bases each). CDR1 is MNHEY, CDR2 SVGAGI, per germline. With 2 bases removed from V and 2 bases from J, the gap between germline ends came to 7 bases. CDR3 size: 15 residues. CDR3 residues: CASSYRGAGANVLTF. The CDR3 DNA is TGTGCCAGCAGTTACAGGGGAGCTGGGGCCAACGTCCTGACTTTC.

V is TRBV28 and J is TRBJ1-1; D gene uncertain. V was shortened by 5 bases and J by 5 bases, with 18 bases between the two germline ends. CDR3 length: 15 amino acids. CDR1 MDHEN and CDR2 SYDVKM come from the germline V gene. The CDR3 sequence is CASSGVEVNWTEAFF. CDR3 bases: TGTGCCAGCAGTGGAGTGGAGGTGAACTGGACTGAAGCTTTCTTT.

CDR3 sequence reads: CASSSRQQGFTGELFF. DNA of the CDR3: TGTGCCAGCAGCTCCAGACAACAGGGTTTCACCGGGGAGCTGTTTTTT. The V call is TRBV7-2, the J call TRBJ2-2; TRBD1 might be the D (6 bases). With 4 bases removed from V and 4 bases from J, the gap between germline ends came to 16 bases. In germline, CDR1 is SGHTA, CDR2 FQGNSA. The CDR3 covers 16 residues.

This clone has a single count. This chain joins TRBV11-2 and TRBJ2-7; no clear D. V lost 5 bases and J 3 bases, leaving 11 bases between the germline ends. CDR1 is SGHAT and CDR2 is FQNNGV in the germline V gene. This CDR3 contains 13 residues. CDR3 protein: CASSPPASYEQYF. The CDR3 bases are TGTGCCAGCAGCCCCCCCGCTAGCTACGAGCAGTACTTC. Combining the CDR3 with reference TRBV11-2 and TRBJ2-7 gives the whole variable domain EAGVAQSPRYKIIEKRQSVAFWCNPISGHATLYWYQQILGQGPKLLIQFQNNGVVDDSQLPKDRFSAERLKGVDSTLKIQPAKLEDSAVYLCASSPPASYEQYFGPGTRLTVT.

The chain carries TRBV18 and TRBJ2-2; 9 nucleotides align to TRBD2. The germline gives CDR1 KGHSH, CDR2 LQKENI. This CDR3 is built from 17 residues. V was pared by 0 bases and J by 1 base, with 3 bases of the junction left unmatched. CDR3 region: CASSPPSSGVNTGELFF. CDR3 bases: TGTGCCAGCTCACCACCGTCTAGCGGGGTGAACACCGGGGAGCTGTTTTTT.

The chain joins TRBV18 to TRBJ1-1, with 10 positions matching TRBD1. This CDR3 spans 17 amino acids. The J segment lost 1 base and the V segment lost 6 bases, leaving 11 bases of the junction unmatched. Germline CDR1 reads KGHSH; CDR2 reads LQKENI. The CDR3 spells CASSKGGQGMGNTEAFF. The CDR3 nucleotides read TGTGCCAGCTCCAAAGGGGGACAGGGGATGGGGAACACTGAAGCTTTCTTT.

The CDR3: CASTNNNAYEQYF. The CDR3 DNA follows: TGTGCCAGCACTAATAACAACGCCTACGAGCAGTACTTC. The chain recombines TRBV5-3 with TRBJ2-7, with no clear D. TRBV5-3 is noted as an ORF with a role that remains uncertain. CDR3 length equals 13 residues. Trimming stripped 8 bases from V and 2 bases from J, with 14 bases between.

A word on this clone: A junction end diverges from the germline sequence, so it may reflect a read error. V gene TRBV7-9 combines with J gene TRBJ2-7; 9 nucleotides line up with TRBD1. CDR1 SEHNR and CDR2 FQNEAQ come from the germline V gene (reference sequence). This CDR3 is 12 amino acids long. CDR3 nucleotides: TGTGCCAGCAGCCAGACCGCCGGGACAGGGAGCTTC. Its translation: CASSQTAGTGSF.

The gene calls are TRBV18 and TRBJ1-4; possible D gene TRBD1, 6 bases. The V end was cut by 3 bases, the J end by 4 bases, with 21 bases between. The germline CDR1 and CDR2 sequences are KGHSH and LQKENI. The CDR3 has 18 amino acids. The CDR3 sequence: CASSPNFKSTGSNEKLFF. DNA of the CDR3: TGTGCCAGCTCACCCAACTTTAAATCGACAGGCAGTAATGAAAAACTGTTTTTT.

This chain connects TRBV4-2 to TRBJ2-7; 12 positions match TRBD1. The germline V gene has CDR1 LGHNA and CDR2 YNFKEQ. The junction had 10 bases not matched to a gene; V was cut back by 5 bases and J by 5 bases. The CDR3 extends over 16 amino acids. The CDR3 region is CASSGTGTGGKHEQYF. In nucleotides, the CDR3 is TGTGCCAGCAGCGGCACCGGGACAGGGGGCAAACACGAGCAGTACTTC.

The chain is built from TRBV18 and TRBJ1-3; D ambiguous. This CDR3 has 17 residues. V shed 3 bases and J shed 0 bases, with 15 bases lying between them. CDR1 is KGHSH, CDR2 LQKENI, per germline. CDR3 nucleotide sequence: TGTGCCAGCTCACCCCGGCCAGGTGGGAGCTCTGGAAACACCATATATTTT. Amino acids: CASSPRPGGSSGNTIYF.

V and J are TRBV7-9 and TRBJ2-5, with D tentatively TRBD2 (6 bases). CDR1 is SEHNR, CDR2 FQNEAQ, per germline (reference sequence). The CDR3 extends over 14 amino acids. V was clipped by 7 bases and J by 2 bases, with 14 bases between them. The CDR3 DNA follows: TGTGCCAGCACCTTGGCGGCGGGGCAAGAGACCCAGTACTTC. Encoded protein: CASTLAAGQETQYF.

CDR3 loop: CASMGGHLLKRDTEAFF. The CDR3 DNA reads TGTGCCAGCATGGGGGGCCATCTACTAAAAAGGGACACTGAAGCTTTCTTT. The chain joins TRBV21-1 to TRBJ1-1. TRBV21-1 is marked as a pseudogene. The CDR3 has 17 residues.

This clone was observed a single time. Its ends do not fully match the called genes, so a read error is possible. The genes are TRBV19 and TRBJ2-3, with 12 bases matching TRBD2. Germline V gene lookup returns CDR1 LNHDA and CDR2 SQIVND (reference sequence). The CDR3 spans 16 residues. CDR3 loop: CASSPRTSGVTDTQCF. DNA for the CDR3: TGTGCCAGTAGTCCCCGGACTAGCGGGGTCACAGATACGCAGTGTTTT.

V gene TRBV30 combines with J gene TRBJ2-2; D is uncertain. Trimming took 3 bases from V and 6 from J, leaving 11 bases between them. Germline V CDR1 and CDR2: GTSNPN, SVGIG (reference sequence). The CDR3 runs 13 residues. The CDR3 nucleotides read TGTGCCTGGAGATACGGATACGCCGGGGAGCTGTTTTTT. Translated, it gives CAWRYGYAGELFF.

The rearrangement joins TRBV5-4 to TRBJ1-4; a weak D match, TRBD1 (5 bases). Germline assignment: CDR1 SGHNT and CDR2 YYREEE (reference sequence). V lost 0 bases and J 10 bases, leaving 10 bases between the germline ends. CDR3 length: 13 amino acids. CDR3 nucleotides: TGTGCCAGCAGCTTGGGAACAGGAGCAAAACTGTTTTTT. Its translation is CASSLGTGAKLFF.

J is TRBJ1-2 and V is TRBV6-6; a weak D match, TRBD1 (5 bases). The ends were cut back, 6 bases at V and 4 bases at J, with 12 bases in the middle. Germline V gene data show CDR1 as MNHNY and CDR2 as SVGAGI (reference sequence). CDR3 length: 13 amino acids. DNA of the CDR3: TGTGCCAGCAGACCTCAGGGATTCTATGGCTACACCTTC. Protein product: CASRPQGFYGYTF.